This TCR beta chain was captured by sequencing in a study of T cells in tumors after PD-1 blockade. Profiled with immunoSEQ multiplex PCR; TCRdb holds only in-frame clones, not every one. The table has approximately 60,000 clones, about 74% seen once. With 0 bases removed from V and 7 bases from J, the gap between germline ends came to 17 bases. CDR1 and CDR2 (germline): MGHRA, YSYEKL. CDR3 length: 16 amino acids. The sequence was collected from a human donor with basal cell carcinoma. The sample in question was PBMCs, obtained after anti-PD-1 treatment. The rearrangement links TRBV4-1 to TRBJ2-3; maybe TRBD2 (6 bases). CDR3 protein: CASSQEGLRGGNTQYF. Written as DNA, the CDR3 is TGCGCCAGCAGCCAAGAAGGACTAAGGGGTGGGAATACGCAGTATTTT.